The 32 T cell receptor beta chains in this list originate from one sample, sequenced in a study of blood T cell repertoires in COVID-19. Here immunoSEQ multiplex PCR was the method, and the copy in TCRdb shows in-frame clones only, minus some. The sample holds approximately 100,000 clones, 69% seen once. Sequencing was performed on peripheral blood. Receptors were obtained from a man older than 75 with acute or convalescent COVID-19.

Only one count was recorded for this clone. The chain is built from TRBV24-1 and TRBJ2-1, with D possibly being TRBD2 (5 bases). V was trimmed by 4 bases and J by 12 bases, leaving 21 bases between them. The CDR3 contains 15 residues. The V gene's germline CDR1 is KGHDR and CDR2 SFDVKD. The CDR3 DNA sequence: TGTGCCACCAGTGAAACTAGAAGTAGGTTAGAGGGGCAGTTCTTC. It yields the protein CATSETRSRLEGQFF.

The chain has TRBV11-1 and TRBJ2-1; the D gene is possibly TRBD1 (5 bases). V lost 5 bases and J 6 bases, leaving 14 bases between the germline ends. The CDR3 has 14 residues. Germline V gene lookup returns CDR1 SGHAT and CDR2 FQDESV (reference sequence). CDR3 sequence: CASSQTTETNEQFF. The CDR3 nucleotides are TGTGCCAGCAGCCAAACGACAGAAACCAATGAGCAGTTCTTC.

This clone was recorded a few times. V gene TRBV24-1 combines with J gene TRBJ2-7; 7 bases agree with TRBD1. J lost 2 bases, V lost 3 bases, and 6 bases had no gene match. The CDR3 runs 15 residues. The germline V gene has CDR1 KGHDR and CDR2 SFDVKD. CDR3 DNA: TGTGCCACCAGTGATCTGACAGGGTCTCCCTACGAGCAGTACTTC. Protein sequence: CATSDLTGSPYEQYF.

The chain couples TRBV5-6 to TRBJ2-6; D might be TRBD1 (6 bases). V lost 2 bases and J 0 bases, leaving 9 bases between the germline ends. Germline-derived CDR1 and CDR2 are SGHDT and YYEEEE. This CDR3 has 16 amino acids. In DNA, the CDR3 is TGTGCCAGCAGCTTATTCAGGGGCTCTGGGGCCAACGTCCTGACTTTC. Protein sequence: CASSLFRGSGANVLTF.

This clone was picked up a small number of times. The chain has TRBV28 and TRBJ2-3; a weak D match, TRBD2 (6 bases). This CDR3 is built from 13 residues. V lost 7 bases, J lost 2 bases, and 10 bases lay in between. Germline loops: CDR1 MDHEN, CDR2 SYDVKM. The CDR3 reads CASNGGTTDTQYF. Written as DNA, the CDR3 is TGTGCCAGCAACGGGGGTACCACAGATACGCAGTATTTT.

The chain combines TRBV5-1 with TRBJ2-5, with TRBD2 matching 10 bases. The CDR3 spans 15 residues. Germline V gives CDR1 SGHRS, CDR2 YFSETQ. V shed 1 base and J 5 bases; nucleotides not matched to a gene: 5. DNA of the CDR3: TGCGCCAGCAGCTTGAGTGGGACTAGCGTTGAGACCCAGTACTTC. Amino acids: CASSLSGTSVETQYF.

Written as DNA, the CDR3 is TGTGCCAGCAGTGAATATGTCTCAGGGGATAATTCACCCCTCCACTTT. Translating it yields CASSEYVSGDNSPLHF. This chain uses TRBV25-1 with TRBJ1-6; tentative D call: TRBD1 (6 bases). This CDR3 comprises 16 residues. The germline gives CDR1 MGHDK, CDR2 SYGVNS. Trimming cost V 0 bases and J 5 bases, with 11 bases left between them.

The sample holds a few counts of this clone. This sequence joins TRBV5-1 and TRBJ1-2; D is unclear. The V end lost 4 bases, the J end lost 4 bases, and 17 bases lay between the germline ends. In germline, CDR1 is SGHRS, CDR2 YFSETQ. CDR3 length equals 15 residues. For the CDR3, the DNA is TGCGCCAGCAGCCCTGTCTCGGGAGATGTCTATGGCTACACCTTC. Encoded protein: CASSPVSGDVYGYTF. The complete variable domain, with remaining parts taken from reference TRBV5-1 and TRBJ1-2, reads KAGVTQTPRYLIKTRGQQVTLSCSPISGHRSVSWYQQTPGQGLQFLFEYFSETQRNKGNFPGRFSGRQFSNSRSEMNVSTLELGDSALYLCASSPVSGDVYGYTFGSGTRLTVV.

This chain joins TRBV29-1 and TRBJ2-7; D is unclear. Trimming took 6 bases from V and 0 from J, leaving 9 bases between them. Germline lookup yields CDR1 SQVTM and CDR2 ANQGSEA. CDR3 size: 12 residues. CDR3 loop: CSVTQSSYEQYF. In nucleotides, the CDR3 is TGCAGCGTCACACAGAGCTCCTACGAGCAGTACTTC.

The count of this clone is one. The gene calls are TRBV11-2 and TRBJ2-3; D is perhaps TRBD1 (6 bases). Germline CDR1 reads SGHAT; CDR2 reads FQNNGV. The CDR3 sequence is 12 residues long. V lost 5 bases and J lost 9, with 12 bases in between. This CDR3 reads CASSPWGQTQYF. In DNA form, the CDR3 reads TGTGCCAGCAGCCCATGGGGACAAACGCAGTATTTT.

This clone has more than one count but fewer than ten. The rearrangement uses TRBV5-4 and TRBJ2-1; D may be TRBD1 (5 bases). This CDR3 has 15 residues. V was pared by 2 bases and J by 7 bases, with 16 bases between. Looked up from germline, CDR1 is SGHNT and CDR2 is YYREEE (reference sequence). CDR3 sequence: CASSFVTVGSNEQFF. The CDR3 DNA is TGTGCCAGCAGCTTTGTGACAGTGGGCAGTAATGAGCAGTTCTTC.

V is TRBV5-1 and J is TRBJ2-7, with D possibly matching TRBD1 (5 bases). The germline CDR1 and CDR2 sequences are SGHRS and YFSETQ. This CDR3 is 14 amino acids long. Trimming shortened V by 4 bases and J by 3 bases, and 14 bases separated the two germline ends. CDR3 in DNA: TGCGCCAGCAGCCCCGACAGTAAGAGCTACGAGCAGTACTTC. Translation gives CASSPDSKSYEQYF.

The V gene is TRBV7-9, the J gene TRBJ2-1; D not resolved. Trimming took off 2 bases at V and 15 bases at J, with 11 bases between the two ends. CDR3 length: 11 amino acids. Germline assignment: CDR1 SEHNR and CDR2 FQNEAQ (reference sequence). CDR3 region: CASSLLSERFF. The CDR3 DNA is TGTGCCAGCAGCTTACTCAGCGAACGGTTCTTC.

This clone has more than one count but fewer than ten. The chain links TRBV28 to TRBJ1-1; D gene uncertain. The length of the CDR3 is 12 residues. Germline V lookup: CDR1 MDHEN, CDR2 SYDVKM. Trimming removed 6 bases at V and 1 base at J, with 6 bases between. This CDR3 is CASSRWNTEAFF. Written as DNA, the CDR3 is TGTGCCAGCAGCCGTTGGAACACTGAAGCTTTCTTT.

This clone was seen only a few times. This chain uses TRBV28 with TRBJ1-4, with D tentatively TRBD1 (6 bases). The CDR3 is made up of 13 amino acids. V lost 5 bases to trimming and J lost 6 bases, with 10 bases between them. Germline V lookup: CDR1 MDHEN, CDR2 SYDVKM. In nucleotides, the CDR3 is TGTGCCAGCAGTCTCAGGGGTTATGAAAAACTGTTTTTT. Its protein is CASSLRGYEKLFF.

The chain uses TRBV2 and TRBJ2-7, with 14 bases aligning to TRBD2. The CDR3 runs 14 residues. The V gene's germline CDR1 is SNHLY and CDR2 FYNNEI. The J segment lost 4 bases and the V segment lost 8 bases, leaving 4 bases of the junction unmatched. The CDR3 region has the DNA TGTGCCAGCGACGGACTAGCGGGGGGATACGAGCAGTACTTC. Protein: CASDGLAGGYEQYF.

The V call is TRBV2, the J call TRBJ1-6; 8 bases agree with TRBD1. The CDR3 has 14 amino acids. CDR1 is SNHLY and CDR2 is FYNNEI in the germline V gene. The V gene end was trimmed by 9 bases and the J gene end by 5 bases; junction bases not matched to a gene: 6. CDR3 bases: TGTGCCAGGAAGTCGACAGGGGATAATTCACCCCTCCACTTT. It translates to CARKSTGDNSPLHF.

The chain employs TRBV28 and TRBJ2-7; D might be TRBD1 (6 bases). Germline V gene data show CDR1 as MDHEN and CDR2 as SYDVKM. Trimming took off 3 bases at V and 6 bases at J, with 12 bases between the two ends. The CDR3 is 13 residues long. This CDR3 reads CASSLRSRGEQYF. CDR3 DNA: TGTGCCAGCAGTTTGCGGTCCAGGGGCGAGCAGTACTTC.

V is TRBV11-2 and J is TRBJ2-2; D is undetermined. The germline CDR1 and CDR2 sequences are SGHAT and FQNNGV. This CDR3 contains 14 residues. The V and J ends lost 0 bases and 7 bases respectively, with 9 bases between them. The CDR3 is CASSLERSVGELFF. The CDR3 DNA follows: TGTGCCAGCAGCTTAGAGCGGAGTGTCGGGGAGCTGTTTTTT.

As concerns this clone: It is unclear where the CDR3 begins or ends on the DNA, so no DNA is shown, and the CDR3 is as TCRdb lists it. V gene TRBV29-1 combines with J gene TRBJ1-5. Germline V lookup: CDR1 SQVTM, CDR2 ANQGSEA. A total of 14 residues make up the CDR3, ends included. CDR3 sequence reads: CSVDLEGRGLRQHF.

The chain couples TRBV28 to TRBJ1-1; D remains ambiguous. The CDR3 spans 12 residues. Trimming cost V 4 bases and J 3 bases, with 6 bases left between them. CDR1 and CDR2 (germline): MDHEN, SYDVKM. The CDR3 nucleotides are TGTGCCAGCAGTTCCGTCGACACTGAAGCTTTCTTT. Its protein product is CASSSVDTEAFF. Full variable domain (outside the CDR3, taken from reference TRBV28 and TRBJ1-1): DVKVTQSSRYLVKRTGEKVFLECVQDMDHENMFWYRQDPGLGLRLIYFSYDVKMKEKGDIPEGYSVSREKKERFSLILESASTNQTSMYLCASSSVDTEAFFGQGTRLTVV.

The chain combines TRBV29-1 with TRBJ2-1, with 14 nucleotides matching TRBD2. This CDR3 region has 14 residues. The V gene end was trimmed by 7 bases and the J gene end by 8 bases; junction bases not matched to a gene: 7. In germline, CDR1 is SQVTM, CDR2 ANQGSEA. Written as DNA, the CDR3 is TGCAGCGGCGGGACTAGCGGGAGTTGGGATGAGCAGTTCTTC. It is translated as CSGGTSGSWDEQFF.

The DNA for the CDR3 is TGTGCCAGCAGGGCGGATCTAAAATCAATTCAGCCCCAGCATTTT. The encoded protein is CASRADLKSIQPQHF. The V call is TRBV28, the J call TRBJ1-5, with D unclear. Trimming left V 6 bases short and J 6 bases short, with 18 bases between. The CDR3 has 15 amino acids. Germline values: CDR1 MDHEN, CDR2 SYDVKM.

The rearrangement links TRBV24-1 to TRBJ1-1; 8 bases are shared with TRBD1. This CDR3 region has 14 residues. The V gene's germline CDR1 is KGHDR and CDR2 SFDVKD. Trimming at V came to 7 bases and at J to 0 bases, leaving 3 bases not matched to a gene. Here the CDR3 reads CATSQGAMNTEAFF. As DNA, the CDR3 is TGTGCCACCAGCCAGGGGGCGATGAACACTGAAGCTTTCTTT.

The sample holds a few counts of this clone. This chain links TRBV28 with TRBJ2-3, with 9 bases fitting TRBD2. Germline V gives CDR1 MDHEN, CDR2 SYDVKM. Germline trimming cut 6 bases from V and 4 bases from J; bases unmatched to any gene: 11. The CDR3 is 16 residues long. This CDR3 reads CASSTRAGGPSDTQYF. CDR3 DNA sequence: TGTGCCAGCAGCACCCGCGCGGGAGGGCCTTCAGATACGCAGTATTTT.

The CDR3 loop is CASSVEGGNSPLHF. The CDR3 DNA reads as TGTGCCAGCAGCGTAGAGGGGGGGAATTCACCCCTCCACTTT. The chain employs TRBV9 and TRBJ1-6; D possibly corresponds to TRBD1 (6 bases). Germline loops: CDR1 SGDLS, CDR2 YYNGEE. The ends were cut back, 0 bases at V and 7 bases at J, with 8 bases in the middle. The CDR3 consists of 14 residues.

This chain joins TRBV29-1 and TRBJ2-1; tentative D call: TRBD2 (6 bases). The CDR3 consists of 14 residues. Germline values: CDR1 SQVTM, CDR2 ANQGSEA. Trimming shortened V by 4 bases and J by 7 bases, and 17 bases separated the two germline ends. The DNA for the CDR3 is TGCAGCGTTGCGGGCGGGAATGCGGAGAATGAGCAGTTCTTC. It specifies CSVAGGNAENEQFF.

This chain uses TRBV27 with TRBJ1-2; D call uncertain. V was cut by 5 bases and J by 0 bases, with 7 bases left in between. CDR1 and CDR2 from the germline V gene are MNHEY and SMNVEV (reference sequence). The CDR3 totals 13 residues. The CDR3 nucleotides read TGTGCCAGCAGTACCTCAGCTAACTATGGCTACACCTTC. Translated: CASSTSANYGYTF.

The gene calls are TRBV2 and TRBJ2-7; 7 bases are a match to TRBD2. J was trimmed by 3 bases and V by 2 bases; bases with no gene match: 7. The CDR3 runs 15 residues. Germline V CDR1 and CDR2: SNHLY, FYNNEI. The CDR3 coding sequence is TGTGCCAGCAGTGAATGGGGGGGACTATTCTACGAGCAGTACTTC. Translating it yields CASSEWGGLFYEQYF.

The DNA for the CDR3 is TGTGCCAGCAGCTTAGGACAGGGGGACATCTACGAGCAGTACTTC. As protein: CASSLGQGDIYEQYF. This chain connects TRBV7-2 to TRBJ2-7, with 9 bases matching TRBD1. The length of the CDR3 is 15 residues. The V segment lost 1 base and the J segment 3 bases; nucleotides outside the gene matches: 4. Germline loops: CDR1 SGHTA, CDR2 FQGNSA.

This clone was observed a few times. CDR3 sequence: CASSETGGTFQETQYF. In nucleotides, the CDR3 is TGCGCCAGCAGTGAGACAGGGGGGACCTTTCAAGAGACCCAGTACTTC. The rearrangement links TRBV10-2 to TRBJ2-5; 8 bases map to TRBD1. V was clipped by 2 bases and J by 2 bases; unmatched bases: 7. Germline V gene lookup returns CDR1 WSHSY and CDR2 SAAADI. The CDR3 is made up of 16 amino acids.

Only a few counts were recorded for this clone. The CDR3 DNA reads as TGCGCCAGCAGCTGGGGGGGTAGCGGGAGGGCCGGAAATGAGCAGTTCTTC. Its protein is CASSWGGSGRAGNEQFF. This chain links TRBV5-1 with TRBJ2-1; 11 bases align to TRBD2. The CDR3 is 17 amino acids. The V segment lost 3 bases and the J segment 7 bases; nucleotides outside the gene matches: 12. Germline V gene lookup returns CDR1 SGHRS and CDR2 YFSETQ.